The subject of this entry is one T cell receptor (beta chain). Its specificity is not known. This record comes from a study of graft-versus-host responses after intestinal transplantation. Germline V gives CDR1 SNHLY, CDR2 FYNNEI. Losses at the gene ends were 3 bases for V and 3 bases for J; bases not matched to a gene: 8. The CDR3 runs to 15 residues. Clones were sequenced by immunoSEQ multiplex PCR, and TCRdb holds only the in-frame ones, with some missing. The sample includes fewer than 85,000 clones, 89% seen only once; the top ten take roughly 2.6%. The material was unstimulated CD8+ T cells sorted from spleen or lymph node cells, obtained before intestinal transplant. This chain connects TRBV2 to TRBJ2-7; 7 bases fit TRBD1. The clonotype comes from a human donor who received an intestinal transplant. The CDR3 nucleotides are TGTGCCAGCAGTGACCAACAGGGGCCCAACTACGAGCAGTACTTC. The encoded protein is CASSDQQGPNYEQYF.